This TCR beta chain was sequenced in a study of identical twins. Points from the study as a whole: Possibly, invariant MAIT and iNKT cells partly confounded zero-insertion analyses. The study found weaker excess twin sharing in beta out-of-frame sequences.

The J segment lost 5 bases and the V segment lost 1 base, leaving 6 bases of the junction unmatched. This CDR3 contains 16 residues. Germline-derived CDR1 and CDR2 are MGHRA and YSYEKL. TCRdb reprocessed the 5' RACE reads via MiXCR and lists one record per CDR3 protein. The table records 700,000 or so distinct CDR3 sequences, 8% to 9% of them present only once. This clonotype was found many times. No antigen is known for it. This sample was shared with a second study, whose subject was yellow fever vaccine responses in identical twins.

V and J are TRBV4-1 and TRBJ2-1, with TRBD2 identical over 9 bases. Sequences were obtained from PBMCs. This receptor was identified in a woman in her late teens or twenties in good health. The CDR3 DNA is TGCGCCAGCAGCCAAGTGAGTAGCGGGGGAAACAATGAGCAGTTCTTC. It translates to CASSQVSSGGNNEQFF.